These 15 T cell receptor gamma chains were all obtained from the same sample, sequenced in a study of Vδ1+ human thymocytes. Extracted RNA was reverse transcribed into cDNA. Pooled V-gene forward primers with one constant-region reverse primer generated the CDR3 amplicons by multiplex PCR. TCRdb reprocessed the multiplex PCR reads using CATT. Of 20,000 to 25,000 gamma-chain clones in the sample, around 15% were seen once. For these TCRs, the target antigens are not known. Study results and limitations: Thymic TRG and TRD repertoires appeared highly polyclonal.

The sequencing sample was made of Vdelta1+ gamma-delta thymocytes from the thymus. As to subset: FACS-sorted CD3+ TCRalphabeta- TCRVdelta1+ TCRVdelta2- thymocytes. These TCRs come from a child younger than two who had congenital heart surgery.

The table lists this clone with a count of one. One end of the junction fails to match germline, which may point to a read error. Other DNA sequences within the sample encode an identical CDR3. The chain couples TRGV4 to TRGJ1 or TRGJ2. The CDR3 runs 11 residues. The V gene's germline CDR1 is EGSTGY and CDR2 YDSYTSSV. CDR3 DNA: TGTGCCACTTGGGATGGGCGAACGGGGCTCTTT. Its protein is CATWDGRTGLF.

The chain links TRGV4 to TRGJ1 or TRGJ2. Trimming at V came to 3 bases and at J to 9 bases, leaving 11 bases not matched to a gene. This CDR3 region has 13 residues. Germline CDR1 and CDR2: EGSTGY and YDSYTSSV. CDR3 protein: CATWDRDASKKLF. CDR3 DNA: TGTGCCACCTGGGATCGGGATGCGAGTAAGAAACTCTTT.

This clone turned up a few times. The gene calls are TRGV8 and TRGJP1. CDR3 length: 13 amino acids. After removal of 2 bases from V and 5 bases from J, the junction contained 2 bases not matched to a gene. CDR1 and CDR2 from the germline V gene are VENAVY and YDSYNSRV. The CDR3 loop is CATWDKTGWFKIF. CDR3 in DNA: TGTGCCACCTGGGATAAAACTGGTTGGTTCAAGATATTT.

This clone has only a few counts. The rearrangement uses TRGV8 and TRGJP2. Losses at the gene ends were 0 bases for V and 3 bases for J; bases not matched to a gene: 4. This CDR3 has 15 residues. The germline CDR1 and CDR2 sequences are VENAVY and YDSYNSRV. The CDR3 loop reads CATWDRIGSDWIKTF. The CDR3 nucleotides are TGTGCCACCTGGGATAGGATCGGTAGTGATTGGATCAAGACGTTT.

This clone has a handful of counts. Being one base from a much bigger clone, this may be a read error. The chain has TRGV5 and TRGJ1 or TRGJ2. The CDR3 loop spans 12 amino acids. Trimming took 3 bases from V and 5 from J; bases not matched to a gene: 4. Germline V gene lookup returns CDR1 VINAFY and CDR2 YDVSNSKD. The CDR3 loop is CATWDGDYKKLF. For the CDR3, the DNA is TGTGCCACCTGGGACGGCGATTATAAGAAACTCTTT.

This clone is medium-sized (0.01 to 0.1%) by share. This sample also contains other DNA sequences that code for the same CDR3. The rearrangement joins TRGV4 to TRGJ1 or TRGJ2. The CDR3 has 11 amino acids. The junction had 0 bases not matched to a gene; V was cut back by 0 bases and J by 7 bases. Germline CDR1 reads EGSTGY; CDR2 reads YDSYTSSV. In DNA form, the CDR3 reads TGTGCCACCTGGGATGGGTATAAGAAACTCTTT. This gives the protein CATWDGYKKLF.

This clone turned up a few times. At one end, the junction sequence differs from germline, possibly due to a read error. The gene calls are TRGV4 and TRGJ1 or TRGJ2. Germline V gene sequence: CDR1 EGSTGY, CDR2 YDSYTSSV. The CDR3 has 11 amino acids. This CDR3 reads CATWNGRWKLF. The CDR3 coding sequence is TGTGCCACCTGGAATGGGCGATGGAAACTCTTT.

The sample holds a few counts of this clone. This sequence joins TRGV8 and TRGJ1 or TRGJ2. Germline lookup yields CDR1 VENAVY and CDR2 YDSYNSRV. The CDR3 length is 13 residues. The ends lost 5 bases at V and 0 bases at J; junction bases unmatched: 4. CDR3 nucleotide sequence: TGTGCCACCTGGGTCTCGAATTATTATAAGAAACTCTTT. This gives the protein CATWVSNYYKKLF.

Only a few counts were recorded for this clone. The V gene is TRGV4, the J gene TRGJ1 or TRGJ2. From germline, CDR1 is EGSTGY and CDR2 YDSYTSSV. The CDR3 is made up of 11 amino acids. J was trimmed by 7 bases and V by 6 bases; bases with no gene match: 6. The CDR3 DNA is TGTGCCACCTGGAACGACTATAAGAAACTCTTT. Protein: CATWNDYKKLF.

By sample fraction, this clone is medium-sized. The V and J genes are TRGV9 and TRGJ1 or TRGJ2. Losses at the gene ends were 3 bases for V and 8 bases for J; bases not matched to a gene: 10. Germline V gene data show CDR1 as GITISATS and CDR2 as ISYDGTV (reference sequence). The CDR3 extends over 13 amino acids. The CDR3 loop reads CALWEPLDNKKLF. CDR3 DNA: TGTGCCTTGTGGGAGCCGTTGGACAATAAGAAACTCTTT.

This clone showed up just a few times. The rearrangement uses TRGV8 and TRGJP2. CDR1 and CDR2 (germline): VENAVY, YDSYNSRV. After removal of 4 bases from V and 12 bases from J, the junction contained 17 bases not matched to a gene. The CDR3 runs to 15 residues. The CDR3 region has the DNA TGTGCCACCTGGGAGACGCTCATAGACACGAGGATCAAGACGTTT. Protein: CATWETLIDTRIKTF.

A few counts support this clone. The genes are TRGV5 and TRGJ1 or TRGJ2. The CDR3 is 13 amino acids. From germline, CDR1 is VINAFY and CDR2 YDVSNSKD. V dropped 0 bases and J dropped 10; count of bases not matched to a gene: 9. As DNA, the CDR3 is TGTGCCACCTGGGACAGGCCCCACGGGAAGAAACTCTTT. This gives the protein CATWDRPHGKKLF.

This clone appeared a few times. V gene TRGV4 combines with J gene TRGJ1 or TRGJ2. With V trimmed by 6 bases and J by 2 bases, 7 bases remained unmatched. In germline, CDR1 is EGSTGY, CDR2 YDSYTSSV. The CDR3 sequence is 13 residues long. The CDR3: CATWMWDYYKKLF. The CDR3 nucleotides are TGTGCCACCTGGATGTGGGATTATTATAAGAAACTCTTT.

In regard to this clone: Other DNA sequences in the same sample also yield this CDR3. This chain uses TRGV3 with TRGJ1 or TRGJ2. This CDR3 comprises 13 residues. Germline values: CDR1 VTNTFY, CDR2 YDVSTARD (reference sequence). V lost 0 bases, J lost 5 bases, and 4 bases stayed unmatched. The CDR3 DNA follows: TGTGCCACCTGGGACAGGCTCCATTATAAGAAACTCTTT. As protein: CATWDRLHYKKLF.

The chain is built from TRGV9 and TRGJP. The CDR3 contains 18 residues. CDR1 GITISATS and CDR2 ISYDGTV come from the germline V gene (reference sequence). V lost 3 bases and J lost 4; bases outside the gene matches: 9. The CDR3 sequence is CALWENPLQELGKKIKVF. As DNA, the CDR3 is TGTGCCTTGTGGGAGAACCCCCTCCAAGAGTTGGGCAAAAAAATCAAGGTATTT.